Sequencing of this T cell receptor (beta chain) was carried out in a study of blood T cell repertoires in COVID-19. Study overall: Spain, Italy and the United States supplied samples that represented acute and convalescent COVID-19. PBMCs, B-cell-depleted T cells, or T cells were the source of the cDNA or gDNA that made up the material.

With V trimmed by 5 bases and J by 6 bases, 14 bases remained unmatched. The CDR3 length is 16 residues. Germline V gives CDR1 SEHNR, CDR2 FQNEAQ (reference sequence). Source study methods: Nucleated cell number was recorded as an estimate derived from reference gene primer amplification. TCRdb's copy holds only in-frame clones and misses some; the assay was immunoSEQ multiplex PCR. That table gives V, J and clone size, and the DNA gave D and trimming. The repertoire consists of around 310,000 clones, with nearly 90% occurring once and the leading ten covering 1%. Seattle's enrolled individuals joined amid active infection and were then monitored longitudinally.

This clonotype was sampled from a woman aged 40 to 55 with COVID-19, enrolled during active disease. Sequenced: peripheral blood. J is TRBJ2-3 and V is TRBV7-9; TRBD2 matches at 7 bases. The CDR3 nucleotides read TGTGCCAGCAGCCTATGGACTAGTAATGCTGCGGATACGCAGTATTTT. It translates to CASSLWTSNAADTQYF.